This T cell receptor (beta chain) was captured by sequencing in a study of breast tumors, draining lymph nodes, adjacent tissues. Study results and limitations: Tumor TCR diversity was below lymph nodes but above nontumor tissue. Findings are consistent with lymph node origin and intratumoral expansion of most tumor T cells. Tumor and nontumor repertoires were significantly more similar in luminal-like than in basal-like breast cancer.

In germline, CDR1 is ENHRY, CDR2 SYGVKD. The CDR3 is 17 residues long. The trim removed 4 bases at V and 6 bases at J, leaving 7 bases unmatched. This clonotype was counted many times. The antigen is undetermined. TCRdb called the multiplex PCR reads again in MiXCR, with one record for every CDR3 protein. This table has some 130,000 distinct CDR3 sequences, around 20% appearing once. Axillary draining lymph nodes of breast cancer patients supplied the node samples. The source material was axillary lymph node tissue. The V call is TRBV10-3, the J call TRBJ2-1; 15 bases line up with TRBD2. This receptor was taken from a female donor with breast cancer. Some clones in this sample may be carry-over from other donors' samples. The CDR3 protein is CAISAGLAGGTVNEQFF. CDR3 DNA sequence: TGTGCCATCAGTGCGGGACTAGCGGGAGGTACAGTCAATGAGCAGTTCTTC.